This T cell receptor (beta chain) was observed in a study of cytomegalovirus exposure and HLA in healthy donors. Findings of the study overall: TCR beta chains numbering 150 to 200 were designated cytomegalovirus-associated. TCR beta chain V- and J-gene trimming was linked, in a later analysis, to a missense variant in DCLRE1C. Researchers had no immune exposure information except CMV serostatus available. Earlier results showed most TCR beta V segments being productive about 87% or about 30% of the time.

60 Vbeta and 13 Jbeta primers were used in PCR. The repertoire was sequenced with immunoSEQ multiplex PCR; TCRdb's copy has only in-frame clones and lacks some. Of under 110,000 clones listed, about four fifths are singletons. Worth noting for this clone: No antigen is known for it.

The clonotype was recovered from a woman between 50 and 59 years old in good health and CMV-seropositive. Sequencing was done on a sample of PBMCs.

This CDR3 reads CASSSGTGWALKGLFF. The DNA of the CDR3 is TGTGCCAGCAGCTCCGGGACAGGGTGGGCACTGAAGGGGCTGTTTTTT. J is TRBJ2-2 and V is TRBV5-6; 9 positions agree with TRBD1. Trimming removed 3 bases from V and 13 bases from J; junction bases left unmatched: 16. Per the germline V gene, CDR1 is SGHDT and CDR2 is YYEEEE. The CDR3 contains 16 residues.